These 13 T cell receptor beta chains share one sample of origin, sequenced in a study of shared T cell receptors in the human thymus. This table comes from immunoSEQ multiplex PCR, and its TCRdb copy is limited to in-frame clones, with some not included. Of 640,000 or so clones listed, more than 70% are singletons. These same data were also listed under a study on human thymus T cells.

The specimen sequenced was thymocytes. These receptors originate from a boy younger than two with a congenital heart defect.

The J gene is TRBJ2-1, the V gene TRBV5-1; the D gene is possibly TRBD1 (5 bases). Trimming took off 5 bases at V and 5 bases at J, with 14 bases between the two ends. This CDR3 is built from 14 residues. Germline CDR1 reads SGHRS; CDR2 reads YFSETQ. As DNA, the CDR3 is TGCGCCAGCAGGCAGAACCAGGGTAACAATGAGCAGTTCTTC. Translated, it gives CASRQNQGNNEQFF.

This clone came up a few times. The V and J genes are TRBV6-5 and TRBJ1-1, with D perhaps matching TRBD1 (6 bases). Trimming took off 2 bases at V and 10 bases at J, with 14 bases between the two ends. This CDR3 spans 13 amino acids. Germline CDR1 reads MNHEY; CDR2 reads SVGAGI. This chain's CDR3 is CASSYATGSAAFF. The CDR3 nucleotides read TGTGCCAGCAGTTACGCTACAGGGTCGGCAGCTTTCTTT.

The chain links TRBV19 to TRBJ2-3, with a tentative D call TRBD1 (6 bases). V was trimmed by 2 bases and J by 5 bases, leaving 11 bases between them. This CDR3 contains 14 residues. CDR1 LNHDA and CDR2 SQIVND come from the germline V gene (reference sequence). The CDR3 is CASSILQGIDTQYF. The CDR3 nucleotides read TGTGCCAGTAGTATATTGCAGGGGATAGATACGCAGTATTTT.

The J gene is TRBJ2-4, the V gene TRBV6-6, with D tentatively TRBD2 (5 bases). V gave up 0 bases and J gave up 7 bases, with 10 bases separating them. CDR3 length: 14 amino acids. Germline CDR1 is MNHNY and CDR2 is SVGAGI (reference sequence). The CDR3 nucleotides are TGTGCCAGCAGTTACTCGCGGGCCTGGAACATTCAGTACTTC. Translation gives CASSYSRAWNIQYF.

J is TRBJ2-7 and V is TRBV7-9; D might be TRBD1 (5 bases). The CDR3 length is 15 residues. CDR1 is SEHNR and CDR2 is FQNEAQ in the germline V gene (reference sequence). The V and J ends lost 0 bases and 3 bases respectively, with 12 bases between them. CDR3 in DNA: TGTGCCAGCAGCTTAGCCCGTCATGACAGCTACGAGCAGTACTTC. Amino acids: CASSLARHDSYEQYF. The variable domain in full, completed from reference TRBV7-9 and TRBJ2-7, reads DTGVSQNPRHKITKRGQNVTFRCDPISEHNRLYWYRQTLGQGPEFLTYFQNEAQLEKSRLLSDRFSAERPKGSFSTLEIQRTEQGDSAMYLCASSLARHDSYEQYFGPGTRLTVT.

The V call is TRBV28, the J call TRBJ1-2; the D is unclear. This CDR3 spans 15 amino acids. V was clipped by 6 bases and J by 4 bases, with 18 bases between them. Germline CDR1 and CDR2: MDHEN and SYDVKM. The CDR3 sequence is CASSQPGGLGYGYTF. The CDR3, as DNA: TGTGCCAGCAGCCAACCTGGCGGGTTAGGCTATGGCTACACCTTC.

The chain has TRBV27 and TRBJ2-1, with D maybe TRBD2 (6 bases). Germline assignment: CDR1 MNHEY and CDR2 SMNVEV (reference sequence). Trimming pared 3 bases from V and 0 bases from J, leaving 15 bases between. The CDR3 runs to 17 residues. CDR3 amino acids: CASSLGGVESSYNEQFF. The DNA of the CDR3 is TGTGCCAGCAGTTTGGGGGGAGTCGAAAGCTCCTACAATGAGCAGTTCTTC.

J is TRBJ1-3 and V is TRBV9, with 12 bases identical to TRBD1. CDR1 is SGDLS and CDR2 is YYNGEE in the germline V gene. CDR3 length: 18 amino acids. J gave up 0 bases and V 3 bases, and 7 bases lay outside the gene matches. The CDR3 here is CASSGRDRGHSSGNTIYF. As DNA, the CDR3 is TGTGCCAGCAGCGGCCGGGACAGGGGGCACTCCTCTGGAAACACCATATATTTT.

The rearrangement uses TRBV6-6 and TRBJ2-2; 12 bases are shared with TRBD2. Germline V gene sequence: CDR1 MNHNY, CDR2 SVGAGI (reference sequence). Germline trimming cut 3 bases from V and 5 bases from J; bases unmatched to any gene: 1. This CDR3 is 15 amino acids long. The DNA of the CDR3 is TGTGCCAGCAGTTATCTAGCGGGGGGGACCGGGGAGCTGTTTTTT. Protein sequence: CASSYLAGGTGELFF.

The chain carries TRBV7-2 and TRBJ1-5, with a possible D match to TRBD1 (6 bases). This CDR3 spans 16 amino acids. Germline CDR1 SGHTA, CDR2 FQGNSA. V lost 0 bases and J lost 1, with 10 bases in between. The CDR3 here is CASSLAGGASNQPQHF. CDR3 coding DNA: TGTGCCAGCAGCTTAGCAGGGGGGGCCAGCAATCAGCCCCAGCATTTT.

The chain links TRBV4-3 to TRBJ2-7; 7 positions agree with TRBD2. This CDR3 contains 16 residues. Germline V CDR1 and CDR2: LGHNA, YSLEER. V lost 4 bases, J lost 4 bases, and 13 bases stayed unmatched. The CDR3 sequence: CASSLQGPRGEYEQYF. CDR3 DNA: TGCGCCAGCAGCCTACAAGGCCCTCGGGGGGAATACGAGCAGTACTTC.

The chain carries TRBV14 and TRBJ1-5; no firm D call. Germline V gives CDR1 SGHDN, CDR2 FVKESK. There are 12 residues in the CDR3. V lost 0 bases and J lost 5, with 2 bases in between. For the CDR3, the DNA is TGTGCCAGCAGCCAAGACGATCAGCCCCAGCATTTT. It translates to CASSQDDQPQHF.

This chain uses TRBV10-1 with TRBJ2-7; D perhaps matches TRBD2 (5 bases). The CDR3 contains 15 residues. V lost 1 base and J 2 bases, leaving 12 bases between the germline ends. The germline gives CDR1 WNHNN, CDR2 SYGVQD (reference sequence). DNA for the CDR3: TGCGCCAGCAGTGAGTGGGGAGTGATACCCTACGAGCAGTACTTC. As protein: CASSEWGVIPYEQYF.